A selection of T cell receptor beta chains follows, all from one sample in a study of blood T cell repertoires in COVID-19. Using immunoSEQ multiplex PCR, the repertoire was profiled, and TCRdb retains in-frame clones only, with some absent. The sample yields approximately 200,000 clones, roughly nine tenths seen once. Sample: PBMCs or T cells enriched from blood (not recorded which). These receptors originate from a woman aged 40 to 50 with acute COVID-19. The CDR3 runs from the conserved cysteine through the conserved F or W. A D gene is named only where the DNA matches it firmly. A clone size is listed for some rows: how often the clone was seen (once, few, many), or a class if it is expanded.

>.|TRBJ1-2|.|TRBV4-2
TGTGCCAGCAGCCAAGAGGCAGGGGCGGCCTATGGCTACACCTTC
CASSQEAGAAYGYTF
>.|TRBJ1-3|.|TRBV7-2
TGTGCCAGCAGACTGCAGGGAACGGCTGGAAACACCATATATTTT
CASRLQGTAGNTIYF
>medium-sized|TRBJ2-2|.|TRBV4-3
TGCGCCAGCAGCCCGGGACTCAGTAACACCGGGGAGCTGTTTTTT
CASSPGLSNTGELFF
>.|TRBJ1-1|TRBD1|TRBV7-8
TGTGCCAGCAGCTCGTCGGGACAGCCGAACACTGAAGCTTTCTTT
CASSSSGQPNTEAFF
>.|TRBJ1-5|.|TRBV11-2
TGTGCCAGCAGCCTGGGGGGACGGAGCAATCAGCCCCAGCATTTT
CASSLGGRSNQPQHF
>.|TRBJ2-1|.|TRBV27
TGTGCCAGCACTCTCAGGGGAGAGCAGTTCTTC
CASTLRGEQFF
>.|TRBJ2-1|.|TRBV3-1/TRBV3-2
TGTGCCAGCAGCTATGGTGGGGCTGAGCAGTTCTTC
CASSYGGAEQFF
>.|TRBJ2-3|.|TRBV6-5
TGTGCCAGCAGTTCGCCCGGGGGAACGCAGTATTTT
CASSSPGGTQYF
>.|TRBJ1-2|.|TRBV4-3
TGCGCCAGCAGCCAAGAGTCGGGGGGCGGTGGCTACACCTTC
CASSQESGGGGYTF
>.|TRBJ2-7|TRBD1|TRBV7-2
TGTGCCAGCAGCTTAGAACAGGGGGCGCGGGAGCAGTACTTC
CASSLEQGAREQYF
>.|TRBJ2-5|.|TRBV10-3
TGTGCCATCAGTGAGTCCGGGAATCAAGAGACCCAGTACTTC
CAISESGNQETQYF